Detailed here is one T cell receptor beta chain. CDR3 length: 15 residues. CDR1 LNHNV and CDR2 YYDKDF come from the germline V gene (reference sequence). The ends were cut back, 0 bases at V and 1 base at J, with 6 bases in the middle. The sample comes from a study of cytomegalovirus exposure and HLA in healthy donors. The data were produced by immunoSEQ multiplex PCR, yet TCRdb's version contains in-frame clones alone and is incomplete. The data contain hundreds of thousands of clones, 90% of them singletons. V and J are TRBV15 and TRBJ2-2, with a tentative D call TRBD1 (6 bases). This clonotype was obtained from a woman aged 30 to 39 in good health and CMV-seronegative. Sequencing was carried out using PBMCs. The CDR3 protein is CATSRDRGNTGELFF. CDR3 DNA sequence: TGTGCCACCAGCAGAGACAGGGGGAACACCGGGGAGCTGTTTTTT.